Listed below are T cell receptor beta chains from one sample, sequenced in a study of Ad26.COV2.S vaccination and SARS-CoV-2 variants. Sequencing used immunoSEQ multiplex PCR; TCRdb keeps in-frame clones, though not all of them. The sample yields about 240,000 clones, over 75% seen once. Sequenced material: peripheral blood, taken in a trial of Ad26.COV2.S vaccine versus placebo. These receptors were taken from a person between 18 and 60 years old who received the Ad26.COV2.S COVID-19 vaccine or a placebo. Both conserved end residues are part of each CDR3. A D gene is named only where the DNA matches it firmly. Only some rows state a clone size, as once, few, many or a class for expanded clones.

NA	TRBV11-2	TRBJ2-5	TRBD1	TGTGCCAGCAGCTTTGGACAGGGGGAGACCCAGTACTTC	CASSFGQGETQYF
NA	TRBV5-1	TRBJ2-2	TRBD1	TGCGCCAGCAGCTATCCGCCAGGGGGCGCCGCCGGGGAGCTGTTTTTT	CASSYPPGGAAGELFF
NA	TRBV2	TRBJ1-2	TRBD1	TGTGCCAGCAGTGGGCAGGGGGGTGGCTACACCTTC	CASSGQGGGYTF
few	TRBV7-6	TRBJ1-5	TRBD1	TGTGCCAGCAGCTTAAACCCACAGGGGAGTGGCAATCAGCCCCAGCATTTT	CASSLNPQGSGNQPQHF
NA	TRBV7-9	TRBJ2-3	NA	TGTGCCAGCAGCCAACGGACTCCCTTTCGCACAGATACGCAGTATTTT	CASSQRTPFRTDTQYF
NA	TRBV18	TRBJ2-5	NA	TGTGCCAGCTCACCACGCTTGGGCTTCTGGGAGACCCAGTACTTC	CASSPRLGFWETQYF
NA	TRBV30	TRBJ2-7	TRBD2	TGTGCCTGGAGGACCCCCTCACTAGCGGGAGGATTCGAGCAGTACTTC	CAWRTPSLAGGFEQYF
NA	TRBV28	TRBJ2-7	NA	TGTGCCAGCAGTATGCTCAGGGCCGTGGGCGAGCAGTACTTC	CASSMLRAVGEQYF
NA	TRBV6-5	TRBJ2-1	NA	TGTGCCAGCAGTTACTCGGGGCGGGGAGCGCAGTTCTTC	CASSYSGRGAQFF
once	TRBV5-1	TRBJ2-7	TRBD1	TGCGCCAGCAGCTCGTGGACAGGGAAAAACTACGAGCAGTACTTC	CASSSWTGKNYEQYF
NA	TRBV7-2	TRBJ1-1	NA	TGTGCCAGCAGCTTCGGCAGAGGGGGCACTGAAGCTTTCTTT	CASSFGRGGTEAFF
once	TRBV3-1/TRBV3-2	TRBJ2-3	NA	TGTGCCAGCAGTCATCGAACAGATACGCAGTATTTT	CASSHRTDTQYF
NA	TRBV10-2	TRBJ2-7	NA	TGCGCCAGCAGTGGTCCAGGAGTGGGCGAGCAGTACTTC	CASSGPGVGEQYF
NA	TRBV3-1/TRBV3-2	TRBJ1-4	NA	TGTGCCAGCAGCCTGTCCTCGGAATATCGTGAAAAACTGTTTTTT	CASSLSSEYREKLFF